The clone carrying this TCR beta chain was recorded at least ten times. The antigen is unknown. From 5'RACE with constant-segment primers came TCR alpha and TCR beta cDNA libraries that carried sample barcodes and UMIs. One entry per CDR3 protein, called by TCRdb with MiXCR from the 5' RACE reads. The sample has about 57,000 distinct CDR3 sequences; 10% to 15% are singletons. CDR3 length equals 15 residues. V shed 3 bases and J 12 bases; nucleotides not matched to a gene: 12. The data stem from a study of T-cell memory formation after mild COVID-19. General observations from the study: CD8+ contracting clones occupied EMRA, while CD4+ ones occupied mainly CM and EM. Among clones peaking at day 37 in the second wave, SARS-CoV-2 specificity remained unconfirmed. Later expanders leaned CD4+, whereas day 15 to 85 contracting clones were balanced CD4/CD8.

The sequence came from a man in his late teens or twenties who had mild COVID-19 (a few samples of this study predate the infection). Cell type and time point are not known. The J gene is TRBJ2-1, the V gene TRBV12-3 or TRBV12-4; 9 nucleotides agree with TRBD2. The specimen sequenced was PBMCs or a T cell subset sorted from them (not recorded which). Here the CDR3 DNA reads TGTGCCAGCAGTTTGCGGCGGGGGGGTGTCCAATGGCAGTTCTTC. It is translated as CASSLRRGGVQWQFF.